This T cell receptor (beta chain) was profiled in a study of STAT5B mutations in CD4+ large granular lymphocyte leukemia (dated 2022 in TCRdb). General notes on the study: Among the healthy controls, the CDR3 'QG' motif was associated with a particular HLA allele. The study compared the TCRbeta repertoires of patients with CD4+ T-cell large granular lymphocyte leukemia against the TCRbeta repertoires of healthy blood donors. Flow cytometry on FACSCanto II or FACSVerse showed that the purified fractions were more than 95% pure among lymphocytes. Points the paper makes about the study in general: Data were not HLA-matched; higher clonality in CD4+ versus CD8+ T-LGLL could reflect the relatively small sample size. Enrichment of TRBV06-family usage was observed among the top patient clones (8/27) relative to healthy controls (2/35). Main leukemic clonotypes were private to each patient, although under 30% appeared at low frequency in other patients' non-leukemic repertoires. CD4-sorted patient repertoires appeared more clonal than healthy CD4+ repertoires, and this difference persisted after removing the putative leukemic clones.

TCRbeta rearrangements were sequenced from genomic DNA using the immunoSEQ assay at survey resolution. The paper's processing steps were these. In the TCR sequencing data, the smallest productive clonotype frequency that could be detected was 2.59 x 10-5. Only productive TCRbeta rearrangements, defined as complete and in-frame sequences, were included in the analyses. The clonality of each sample was calculated as Simpson clonality in the immunoSEQ Analyzer version 3.0. Based on frequency, clones were grouped as very rare, small, medium, large (1-20%) or hyperexpanded (>20%). Generation probabilities were estimated with OLGA 1.2.3, V-gene circos plots were made with VDJtools, specificities were searched in VDJdb, and CDR3 motifs were identified with GLIPH. The immuneACCESS repertoire file appears here via TCRdb, limited to in-frame rearrangements. These files lack a portion of the clones; in checked studies, under half of the deficit traces to unresolved V genes, and the cause of the others is not known. That table is the source of V, J and clone size, and D and trimming were worked out from the DNA. This sample gives 30,000 to 35,000 clones in total; roughly three quarters of them show up just once. The ten most abundant clones make up about 3% of the sample.

Healthy controls were 35 to 40 blood donors whose buffy coats came from the Finnish Red Cross blood service. All TCR-sequenced material derived from peripheral blood: patient blood samples and healthy donor buffy coats. Peripheral blood mononuclear cells were isolated by Ficoll-Hypaque gradient centrifugation. CD4+ cells were purified magnetically from the buffy coats of healthy controls. Genomic DNA was extracted using the Gentra Puregene Cell and Tissue kit, and a Qubit 2.0 fluorometer was used to quantify it. Notes on this clone: There is no known antigen for this receptor. Base qualities are not recorded, but no much larger clone differs from it by a single base.

Based on the germline V gene, the CDR1 and CDR2 sequences are SGHTS and YDEGEE. Counted from cysteine to phenylalanine, this CDR3 has 14 amino acids. This entry keeps only the CDR3 DNA: 42 bases, framed from base 1. The junction shows trimming of 2 bases on V and 4 bases on J, plus 12 bases between the germline ends. The chain links TRBV5-8 with TRBJ2-5; the D segment cannot be called with confidence. This TCR was recovered from a human donor in good health. Input material: CD4+ T cells from blood buffy coats. The DNA sequence reads TGTGCCAGCAGCTTTAGTAACAGAATAGAGACCCAGTACTTC. This gives the protein CASSFSNRIETQYF.